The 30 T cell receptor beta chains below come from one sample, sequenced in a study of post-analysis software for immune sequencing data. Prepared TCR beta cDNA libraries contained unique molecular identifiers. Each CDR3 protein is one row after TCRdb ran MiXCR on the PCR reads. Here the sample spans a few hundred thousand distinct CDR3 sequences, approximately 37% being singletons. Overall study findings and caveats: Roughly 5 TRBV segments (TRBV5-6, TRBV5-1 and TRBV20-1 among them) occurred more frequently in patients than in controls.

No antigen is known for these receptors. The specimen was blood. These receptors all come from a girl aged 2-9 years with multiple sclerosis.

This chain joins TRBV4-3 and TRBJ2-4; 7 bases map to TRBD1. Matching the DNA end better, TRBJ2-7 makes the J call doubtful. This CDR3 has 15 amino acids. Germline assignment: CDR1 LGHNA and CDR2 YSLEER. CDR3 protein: CASSQSLTGEYEQYF. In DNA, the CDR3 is TGCGCCAGCAGCCAAAGCCTAACAGGGGAGTACGAGCAGTACTTC.

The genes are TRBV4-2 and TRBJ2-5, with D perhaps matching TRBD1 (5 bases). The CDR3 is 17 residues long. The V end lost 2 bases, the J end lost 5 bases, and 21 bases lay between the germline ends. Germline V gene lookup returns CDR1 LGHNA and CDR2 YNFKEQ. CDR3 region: CASSQNPLGATRETQYF. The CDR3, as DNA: TGTGCCAGCAGCCAAAACCCACTTGGGGCAACAAGGGAGACCCAGTACTTC.

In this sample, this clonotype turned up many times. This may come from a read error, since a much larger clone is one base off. CDR3: CASTSWGEKRFF. The CDR3 DNA follows: TGTGCCAGCACCTCCTGGGGGGAAAAACGGTTTTTT. The genes are TRBV7-2 and TRBJ1-4; D possibly corresponds to TRBD1 (5 bases). CDR3 length: 12 amino acids. Looked up from germline, CDR1 is SGHTA and CDR2 is FQGNSA.

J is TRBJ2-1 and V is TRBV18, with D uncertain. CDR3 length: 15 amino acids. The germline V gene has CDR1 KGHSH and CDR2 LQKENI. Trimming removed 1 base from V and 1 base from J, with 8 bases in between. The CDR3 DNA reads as TGTGCCAGCTCACCACTCCGGGTTTCCTACAATGAGCAGTTCTTC. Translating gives CASSPLRVSYNEQFF.

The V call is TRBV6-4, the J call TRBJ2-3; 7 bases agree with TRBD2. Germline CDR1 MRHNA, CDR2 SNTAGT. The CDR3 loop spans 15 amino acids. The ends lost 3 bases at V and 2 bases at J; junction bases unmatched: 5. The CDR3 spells CASSETGGPTDTQYF. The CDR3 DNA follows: TGTGCCAGCAGTGAAACGGGGGGACCCACAGATACGCAGTATTTT.

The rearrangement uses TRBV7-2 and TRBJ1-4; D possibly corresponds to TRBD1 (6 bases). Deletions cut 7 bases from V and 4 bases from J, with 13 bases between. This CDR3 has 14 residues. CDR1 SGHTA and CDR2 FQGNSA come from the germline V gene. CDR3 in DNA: TGTGCCAGCACCTGGACAGCTTTTAATGAAAAACTGTTTTTT. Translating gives CASTWTAFNEKLFF. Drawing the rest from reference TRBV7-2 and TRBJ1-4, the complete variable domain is GAGVSQSPSNKVTEKGKDVELRCDPISGHTALYWYRQSLGQGLEFLIYFQGNSAPDKSGLPSDRFSAERTGGSVSTLTIQRTQQEDSAVYLCASTWTAFNEKLFFGSGTQLSVL.

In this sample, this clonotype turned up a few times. The CDR3 spells CASSFGTVNQPQHF. The CDR3 nucleotides read TGTGCCAGCAGTTTCGGGACGGTCAATCAGCCCCAGCATTTT. The gene calls are TRBV27 and TRBJ1-5; TRBD1 is a possible D gene (5 bases). Trimming took 3 bases from V and 3 from J, leaving 9 bases between them. This CDR3 has 14 residues. Germline CDR1 and CDR2: MNHEY and SMNVEV (reference sequence).

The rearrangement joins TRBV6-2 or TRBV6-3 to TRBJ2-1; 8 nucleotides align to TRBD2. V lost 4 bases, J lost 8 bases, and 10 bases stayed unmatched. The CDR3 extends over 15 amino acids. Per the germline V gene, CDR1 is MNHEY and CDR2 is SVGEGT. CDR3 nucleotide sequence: TGTGCCAGCAGTTGGTTAGCGGGGCGAGGGGATGAGCAGTTCTTC. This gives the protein CASSWLAGRGDEQFF.

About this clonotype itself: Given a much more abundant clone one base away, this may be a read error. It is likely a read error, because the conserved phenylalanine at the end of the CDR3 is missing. CDR3 sequence: CSVELSYEQYC. Here the CDR3 DNA reads TGCAGCGTTGAACTGTCCTACGAGCAGTACTGC. The rearrangement uses TRBV29-1 and TRBJ2-7; D is ambiguous. The V end was cut by 2 bases, the J end by 1 base, with 3 bases between. The CDR3 is made up of 11 amino acids. Germline V gives CDR1 SQVTM, CDR2 ANQGSEA.

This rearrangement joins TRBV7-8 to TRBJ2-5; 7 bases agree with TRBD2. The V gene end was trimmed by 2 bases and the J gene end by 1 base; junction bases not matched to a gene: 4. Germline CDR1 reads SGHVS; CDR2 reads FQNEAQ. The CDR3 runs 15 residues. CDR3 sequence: CASSLTPGGQETQYF. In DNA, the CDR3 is TGTGCCAGCAGCTTAACTCCGGGGGGCCAAGAGACCCAGTACTTC.

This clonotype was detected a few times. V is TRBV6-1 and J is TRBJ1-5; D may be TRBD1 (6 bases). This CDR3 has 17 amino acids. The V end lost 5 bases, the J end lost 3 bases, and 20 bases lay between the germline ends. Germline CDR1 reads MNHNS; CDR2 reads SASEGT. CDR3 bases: TGTGCCAGCAGTCTGGCCTGGGCAGGGGTAAACAATCAGCCCCAGCATTTT. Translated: CASSLAWAGVNNQPQHF.

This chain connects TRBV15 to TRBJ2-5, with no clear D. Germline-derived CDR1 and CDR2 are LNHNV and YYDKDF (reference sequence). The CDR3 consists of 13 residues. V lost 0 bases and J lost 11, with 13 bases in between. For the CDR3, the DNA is TGTGCCACCAGCAGAGATCTGGCTTACGGGCAGTACTTC. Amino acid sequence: CATSRDLAYGQYF.

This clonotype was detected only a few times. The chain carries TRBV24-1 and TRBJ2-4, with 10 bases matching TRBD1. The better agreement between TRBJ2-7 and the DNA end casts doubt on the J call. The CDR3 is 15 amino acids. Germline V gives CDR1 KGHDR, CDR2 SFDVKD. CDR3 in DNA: TGTGCCACCAGTGACCCACAGACAGGGGGCAACGAGCAGTACTTC. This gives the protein CATSDPQTGGNEQYF.

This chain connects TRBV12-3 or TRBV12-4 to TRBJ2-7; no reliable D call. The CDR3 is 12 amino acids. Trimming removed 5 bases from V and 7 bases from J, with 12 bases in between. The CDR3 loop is CASSTLGPEQYF. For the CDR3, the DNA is TGTGCCAGCAGTACCCTGGGTCCGGAGCAGTACTTC.

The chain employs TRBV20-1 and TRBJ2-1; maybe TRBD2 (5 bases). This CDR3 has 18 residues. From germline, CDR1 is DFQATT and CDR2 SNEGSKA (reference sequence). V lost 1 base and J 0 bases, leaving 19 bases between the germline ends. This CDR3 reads CSARGTGKFFSSYNEQFF. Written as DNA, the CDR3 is TGCAGTGCTAGAGGGACGGGGAAATTCTTTAGCTCCTACAATGAGCAGTTCTTC.

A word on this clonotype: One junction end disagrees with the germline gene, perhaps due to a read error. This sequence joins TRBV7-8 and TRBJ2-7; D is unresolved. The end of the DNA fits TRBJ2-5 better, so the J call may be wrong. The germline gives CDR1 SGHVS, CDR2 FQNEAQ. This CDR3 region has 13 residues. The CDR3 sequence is CTSSFLREETQYF. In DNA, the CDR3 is TGTACCAGCAGCTTTTTAAGGGAAGAGACCCAGTACTTC.

CDR3 DNA sequence: TGTGCCATCAGTGACCAGTCCGGGGCCCAGAAATTCACAGATACGCAGTATTTT. The encoded protein is CAISDQSGAQKFTDTQYF. This chain joins TRBV10-3 and TRBJ2-3; D possibly matches TRBD1 or TRBD2 (5 bases each). In germline, CDR1 is ENHRY, CDR2 SYGVKD. The V end lost 3 bases, the J end lost 2 bases, and 21 bases lay between the germline ends. This CDR3 is 18 amino acids long.

The DNA for the CDR3 is TGTGCCAGCAGCTTAAGCCCCTTGGTAGCGGGAGGAAACAATGAGCAGTTCTTC. Amino acid sequence: CASSLSPLVAGGNNEQFF. The chain employs TRBV7-2 and TRBJ2-1; TRBD2 agrees at 10 bases. CDR1 and CDR2 (germline): SGHTA, FQGNSA. The CDR3 spans 18 residues. The junction had 12 bases not matched to a gene; V was cut back by 2 bases and J by 5 bases.

CDR3 DNA sequence: TGCGCCAGCAGCTTGAGGGCGGCTTCGATACAAGAGACCCAGTACTTC. Translating it yields CASSLRAASIQETQYF. This chain joins TRBV5-1 and TRBJ2-5; D is unclear. V was cut by 1 base and J by 2 bases, with 15 bases left in between. Germline V lookup: CDR1 SGHRS, CDR2 YFSETQ. This CDR3 spans 16 amino acids. Based on the CDR3 plus reference TRBV5-1 and TRBJ2-5, the full variable domain is KAGVTQTPRYLIKTRGQQVTLSCSPISGHRSVSWYQQTPGQGLQFLFEYFSETQRNKGNFPGRFSGRQFSNSRSEMNVSTLELGDSALYLCASSLRAASIQETQYFGPGTRLLVL.

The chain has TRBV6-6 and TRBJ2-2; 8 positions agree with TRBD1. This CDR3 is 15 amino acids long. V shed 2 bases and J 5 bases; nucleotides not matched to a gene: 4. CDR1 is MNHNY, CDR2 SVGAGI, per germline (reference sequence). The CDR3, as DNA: TGTGCCAGCAGTTACACCGGACAGGGAACCGGGGAGCTGTTTTTT. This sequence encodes CASSYTGQGTGELFF.

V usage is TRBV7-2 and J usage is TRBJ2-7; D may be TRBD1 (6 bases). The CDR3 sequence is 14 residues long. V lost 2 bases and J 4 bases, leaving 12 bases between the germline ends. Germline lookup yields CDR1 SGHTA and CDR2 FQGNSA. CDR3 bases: TGTGCCAGCAGCTTATCCGGGACAAAATACGAGCAGTACTTC. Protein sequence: CASSLSGTKYEQYF. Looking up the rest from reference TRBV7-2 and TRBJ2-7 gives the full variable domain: GAGVSQSPSNKVTEKGKDVELRCDPISGHTALYWYRQSLGQGLEFLIYFQGNSAPDKSGLPSDRFSAERTGGSVSTLTIQRTQQEDSAVYLCASSLSGTKYEQYFGPGTRLTVT.

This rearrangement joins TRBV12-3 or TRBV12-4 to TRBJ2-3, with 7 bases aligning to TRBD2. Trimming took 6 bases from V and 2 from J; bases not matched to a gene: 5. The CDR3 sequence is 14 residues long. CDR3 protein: CASRKRETTDTQYF. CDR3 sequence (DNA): TGTGCCAGCAGGAAGCGGGAAACCACAGATACGCAGTATTTT.

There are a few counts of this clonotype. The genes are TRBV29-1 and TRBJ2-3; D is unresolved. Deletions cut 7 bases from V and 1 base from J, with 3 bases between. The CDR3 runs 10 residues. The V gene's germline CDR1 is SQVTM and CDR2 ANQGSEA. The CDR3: CSGGTDTQYF. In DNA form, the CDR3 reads TGCAGCGGAGGCACAGATACGCAGTATTTT.

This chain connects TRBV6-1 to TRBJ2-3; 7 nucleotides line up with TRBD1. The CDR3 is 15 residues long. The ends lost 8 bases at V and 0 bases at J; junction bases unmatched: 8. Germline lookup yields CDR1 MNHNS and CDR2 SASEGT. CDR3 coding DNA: TGTGCCAGCTGTGGGACAGCATTAAGCACAGATACGCAGTATTTT. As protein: CASCGTALSTDTQYF.

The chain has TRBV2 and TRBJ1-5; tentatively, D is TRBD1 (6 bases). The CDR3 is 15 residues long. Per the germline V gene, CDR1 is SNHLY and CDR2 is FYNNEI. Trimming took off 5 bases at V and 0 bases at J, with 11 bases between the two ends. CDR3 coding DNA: TGTGCCAGCAGTCCGACAGGACATAGCAATCAGCCCCAGCATTTT. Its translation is CASSPTGHSNQPQHF.

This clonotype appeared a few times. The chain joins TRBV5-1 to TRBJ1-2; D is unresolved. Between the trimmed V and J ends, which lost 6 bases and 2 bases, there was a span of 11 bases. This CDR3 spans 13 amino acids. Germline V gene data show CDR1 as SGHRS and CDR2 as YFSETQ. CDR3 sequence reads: CASTSEVNYGYTF. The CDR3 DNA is TGCGCCAGCACCTCGGAGGTAAACTATGGCTACACCTTC.

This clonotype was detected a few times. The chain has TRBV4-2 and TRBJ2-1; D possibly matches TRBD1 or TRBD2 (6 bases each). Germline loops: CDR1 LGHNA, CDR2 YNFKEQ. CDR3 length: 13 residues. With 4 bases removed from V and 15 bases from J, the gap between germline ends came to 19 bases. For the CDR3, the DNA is TGTGCCAGCAGCCGTCGGGGGCAAGAGACCCGGTTCTTC. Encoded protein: CASSRRGQETRFF.

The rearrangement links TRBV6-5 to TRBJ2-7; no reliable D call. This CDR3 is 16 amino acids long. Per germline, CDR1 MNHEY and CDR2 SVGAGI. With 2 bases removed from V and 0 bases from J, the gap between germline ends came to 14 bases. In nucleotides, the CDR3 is TGTGCCAGCAGTTACGGTGGTGACTTGAGCTCCTACGAGCAGTACTTC. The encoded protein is CASSYGGDLSSYEQYF.

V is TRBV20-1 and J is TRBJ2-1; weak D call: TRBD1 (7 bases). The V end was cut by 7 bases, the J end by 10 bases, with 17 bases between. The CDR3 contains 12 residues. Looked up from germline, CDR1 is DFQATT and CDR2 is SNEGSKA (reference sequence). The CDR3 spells CSGRGLREEQFF. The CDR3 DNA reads TGCAGTGGGAGGGGGCTAAGAGAGGAGCAGTTCTTC.

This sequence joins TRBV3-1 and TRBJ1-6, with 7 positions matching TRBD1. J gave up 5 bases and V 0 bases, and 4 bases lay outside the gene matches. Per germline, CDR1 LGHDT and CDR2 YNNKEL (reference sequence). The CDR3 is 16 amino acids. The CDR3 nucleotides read TGTGCCAGCAGCCAAGACCCCGGGACAGATAATTCACCCCTCCACTTT. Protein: CASSQDPGTDNSPLHF.